The 22 T cell receptor beta chains below all came from one sample that was sequenced in a study of T cells after yellow fever vaccination. TCRdb analysed the 5' RACE reads with MiXCR anew, one entry per CDR3 protein. In the table there are 550,000 to 750,000 distinct CDR3 sequences, 13% of which are singletons. The material sequenced was PBMCs, taken on the day of the yellow fever booster vaccination. The receptors were gathered from a man younger than 40 who received the YFV17D yellow fever vaccine.

The J gene is TRBJ2-3, the V gene TRBV4-2; 10 bases are a match to TRBD2. This CDR3 comprises 19 residues. CDR1 LGHNA and CDR2 YNFKEQ come from the germline V gene. The V and J ends lost 4 bases and 4 bases, in that order; junction bases with no gene match: 17. Here the CDR3 DNA reads TGTGCCAGCAGCCCTCAGGGCGGGTCCGGGACTAGCGAAGCAGATACGCAGTATTTT. As protein: CASSPQGGSGTSEADTQYF.

The sample holds a few counts of this clonotype. The gene calls are TRBV18 and TRBJ2-7; TRBD1 aligns across 7 bases. CDR3 length: 19 residues. Trimming took 1 base from V and 2 from J; bases not matched to a gene: 17. Germline V gene data show CDR1 as KGHSH and CDR2 as LQKENI. In DNA, the CDR3 is TGTGCCAGCTCACCACTTCACTCTGTTGGTGGTGACAGGGCCTACGAGCAGTACTTC. It codes for CASSPLHSVGGDRAYEQYF.

V and J are TRBV5-1 and TRBJ2-1; D could derive from TRBD1 or TRBD2 (5 bases each). Per germline, CDR1 SGHRS and CDR2 YFSETQ. V lost 4 bases, J lost 8 bases, and 28 bases lay in between. The CDR3 totals 18 residues. CDR3 coding DNA: TGCGCCAGCAGCCCCGGGGCAGTCCGGGACGGTGGGGCCCATGAGCAGTTCTTC. It translates to CASSPGAVRDGGAHEQFF.

This clonotype was detected a few times. CDR3 DNA sequence: TGCGCCAGCAGCTTGGAACCCGGACAGGAGAAAGCTTTCTTT. This translates into CASSLEPGQEKAFF. This sequence joins TRBV5-1 and TRBJ1-1; TRBD1 matches 7 bases. The germline V gene has CDR1 SGHRS and CDR2 YFSETQ. The CDR3 has 14 residues. After removal of 0 bases from V and 9 bases from J, the junction contained 8 bases not matched to a gene.

V and J are TRBV5-5 and TRBJ2-3; D is perhaps TRBD2 (5 bases). The CDR3 is made up of 17 amino acids. The V gene lost 4 bases and the J gene lost 0 bases, with 18 bases spanning the gap. Germline assignment: CDR1 SGHKS and CDR2 YYEKEE (reference sequence). In DNA, the CDR3 is TGTGCCAGCAGCCTTGCTACTCTAGCAACTAGCACAGATACGCAGTATTTT. Protein: CASSLATLATSTDTQYF.

This chain links TRBV5-8 with TRBJ2-5, with TRBD2 as a possible D gene (5 bases). CDR1 is SGHTS and CDR2 is YDEGEE in the germline V gene. V gave up 4 bases and J gave up 8 bases, with 21 bases separating them. This CDR3 contains 15 residues. CDR3 DNA: TGTGCCAGCAGCACAACAACTGGACGGGATGTAACCCAGTACTTC. The encoded protein is CASSTTTGRDVTQYF. The whole variable domain, remainder taken from reference TRBV5-8 and TRBJ2-5, is EAGVTQSPTHLIKTRGQQATLRCSPISGHTSVYWYQQALGLGLQFLLWYDEGEERNRGNFPPRFSGRQFPNYSSELNVNALELEDSALYLCASSTTTGRDVTQYFGPGTRLLVL.

This clonotype was seen only a few times. DNA of the CDR3: TGTGCCAGCCTGTACGGGACTAGCGGGAGAAGGTACAATGAGCAGTTCTTC. This sequence encodes CASLYGTSGRRYNEQFF. This rearrangement joins TRBV5-6 to TRBJ2-1, with 14 bases matching TRBD2. Germline-derived CDR1 and CDR2 are SGHDT and YYEEEE. The V segment lost 7 bases and the J segment 4 bases; nucleotides outside the gene matches: 10. This CDR3 region has 17 residues.

In its sample, this clonotype was seen a few times. The CDR3 nucleotides are TGTGCCATCAGTCTCTCGACAGGGGGCAACACCGGGGAGCTGTTTTTT. Its translation: CAISLSTGGNTGELFF. The chain recombines TRBV10-3 with TRBJ2-2; 10 nucleotides align to TRBD1. Per the germline V gene, CDR1 is ENHRY and CDR2 is SYGVKD. V dropped 5 bases and J dropped 2; count of bases not matched to a gene: 5. The CDR3 spans 16 residues.

This clonotype occurred once. The chain is built from TRBV9 and TRBJ2-2; D possibly corresponds to TRBD2 (7 bases). This CDR3 spans 16 amino acids. The V end lost 0 bases, the J end lost 4 bases, and 13 bases lay between the germline ends. The germline V gene encodes CDR1 SGDLS and CDR2 YYNGEE. CDR3 DNA sequence: TGTGCCAGCAGCGTAGGGGGGGGCTTTGGCACCGGGGAGCTGTTTTTT. It is translated as CASSVGGGFGTGELFF.

This clonotype was recorded once. Just one base apart from a much larger clone, this may be a read error. CDR3 coding DNA: TGTGCCAGCAGCTCCCCTGGCACAGATACGCTGTATTTT. Its protein product is CASSSPGTDTLYF. The rearrangement uses TRBV7-2 and TRBJ2-3; D not resolved. The CDR3 spans 13 residues. Germline-derived CDR1 and CDR2 are SGHTA and FQGNSA.

The rearrangement uses TRBV9 and TRBJ2-3, with 7 bases fitting TRBD2. The J segment lost 3 bases and the V segment lost 7 bases, leaving 14 bases of the junction unmatched. There are 16 residues in the CDR3. CDR1 is SGDLS and CDR2 is YYNGEE in the germline V gene. This CDR3 is CASGGPSGPPTDTQYF. The CDR3, as DNA: TGTGCCAGCGGCGGCCCTAGCGGACCACCTACAGATACGCAGTATTTT.

The rearrangement uses TRBV9 and TRBJ2-1; D remains ambiguous. V dropped 4 bases and J dropped 0 bases, with 8 bases sitting between them. The CDR3 has 14 residues. Germline CDR1 SGDLS, CDR2 YYNGEE. In DNA, the CDR3 is TGTGCCAGCAGCCGACTGGTCTCCTACAATGAGCAGTTCTTC. It yields the protein CASSRLVSYNEQFF.

This clonotype occurred a few times. V usage is TRBV3-1 and J usage is TRBJ1-2, with D uncertain. V shed 0 bases and J shed 8 bases, with 19 bases lying between them. CDR3 size: 16 residues. CDR1 is LGHDT and CDR2 is YNNKEL in the germline V gene (reference sequence). The CDR3 DNA reads as TGTGCCAGCAGCCAAGATGATGGACTCCCTAGGGTCGGCTACACCTTC. This gives the protein CASSQDDGLPRVGYTF.

This clonotype turned up a few times. The V call is TRBV4-2, the J call TRBJ1-6; no clear D. V gave up 1 base and J gave up 7 bases, with 20 bases separating them. This CDR3 is 18 amino acids long. The germline V gene has CDR1 LGHNA and CDR2 YNFKEQ. The CDR3 reads CASSQGISRGPPNSPLHF. The CDR3 DNA sequence: TGTGCCAGCAGCCAAGGTATATCCCGCGGTCCTCCGAATTCACCCCTCCACTTT.

This clonotype has more than one count but fewer than ten. The chain recombines TRBV7-6 with TRBJ2-7; unclear D gene. The germline CDR1 and CDR2 sequences are SGHVS and FNYEAQ. This CDR3 region has 14 residues. V shed 5 bases and J shed 6 bases, with 17 bases lying between them. This chain's CDR3 is CASSLMSEPGEQYF. CDR3 in DNA: TGTGCCAGCAGCCTTATGTCCGAACCTGGCGAGCAGTACTTC.

This chain uses TRBV18 with TRBJ2-2; maybe TRBD2 (5 bases). The CDR3 runs to 14 residues. Per the germline V gene, CDR1 is KGHSH and CDR2 is LQKENI. V was trimmed by 5 bases and J by 3 bases, leaving 10 bases between them. The CDR3 region has the DNA TGTGCCAGCTCAGAAATGAGGGACACCGGGGAGCTGTTTTTT. It is translated as CASSEMRDTGELFF.

This clonotype was detected a few times. This chain connects TRBV7-2 to TRBJ2-4; tentative D call: TRBD2 (5 bases). The CDR3 has 14 residues. The V gene's germline CDR1 is SGHTA and CDR2 FQGNSA. The germline V and J ends were trimmed by 3 bases and 3 bases, with 9 bases remaining between them. CDR3 sequence: CASSFGLNKNIQYF. The DNA for the CDR3 is TGTGCCAGCAGCTTCGGACTGAACAAAAACATTCAGTACTTC.

This chain connects TRBV18 to TRBJ2-1; D is unresolved. Trimming stripped 1 base from V and 4 bases from J, with 11 bases between. Germline loops: CDR1 KGHSH, CDR2 LQKENI. The CDR3 sequence is 15 residues long. CDR3 in amino acids: CASSPRNGRYNEQFF. The CDR3 DNA is TGTGCCAGCTCACCACGGAACGGAAGGTACAATGAGCAGTTCTTC.

The rearrangement links TRBV6-6 to TRBJ2-7; 7 bases are shared with TRBD2. CDR3 length: 13 amino acids. The germline gives CDR1 MNHNY, CDR2 SVGAGI (reference sequence). The trim removed 8 bases at V and 1 base at J, leaving 5 bases unmatched. CDR3 bases: TGTGCCAGCTGCCAGGGAGGGTCCTACGAGCAGTACTTC. Amino acids: CASCQGGSYEQYF.

The chain uses TRBV19 and TRBJ2-5; D tentatively fits TRBD1 or TRBD2 (5 bases each). This CDR3 has 15 residues. Germline CDR1 and CDR2: LNHDA and SQIVND (reference sequence). V lost 5 bases and J 5 bases, leaving 18 bases between the germline ends. CDR3 DNA: TGTGCCAGTAGTCCCGGGACGAATCGTGGGGAGACCCAGTACTTC. Protein sequence: CASSPGTNRGETQYF.

The V gene is TRBV28, the J gene TRBJ2-3, with D perhaps TRBD2 (6 bases). Per the germline V gene, CDR1 is MDHEN and CDR2 is SYDVKM. CDR3 length: 17 residues. V was trimmed by 6 bases and J by 4 bases, leaving 23 bases between them. The CDR3: CASSWDRAGSQPDTQYF. DNA of the CDR3: TGTGCCAGCAGCTGGGACCGTGCGGGATCGCAACCAGATACGCAGTATTTT. Combining the CDR3 with reference TRBV28 and TRBJ2-3 gives the whole variable domain DVKVTQSSRYLVKRTGEKVFLECVQDMDHENMFWYRQDPGLGLRLIYFSYDVKMKEKGDIPEGYSVSREKKERFSLILESASTNQTSMYLCASSWDRAGSQPDTQYFGPGTRLTVL.

CDR3 sequence: CSASAPRQGWRELYEQYF. CDR3 DNA: TGCAGTGCTAGTGCCCCCAGACAGGGTTGGCGGGAATTATACGAGCAGTACTTC. The J gene is TRBJ2-7, the V gene TRBV20-1; TRBD1 is a possible D gene (7 bases). The CDR3 is made up of 18 amino acids. V was shortened by 3 bases and J by 4 bases, with 28 bases between the two germline ends. From germline, CDR1 is DFQATT and CDR2 SNEGSKA (reference sequence).